This note documents a single TCR beta chain sequence. The antigen is undetermined. CDR3 and TCR beta VDJ profiling relied on a genomic DNA template. TCRdb re-called the reads with MiXCR, one entry per CDR3 protein. The sample records around 200,000 distinct CDR3 sequences, about 44% being singletons. Trimming stripped 1 base from V and 1 base from J, with 4 bases between. The length of the CDR3 is 13 residues. Germline V gene sequence: CDR1 LNHNV, CDR2 YYDKDF (reference sequence). In patients chosen for sequencing, flow cytometry had shown CD8+CD57+ cell expansion. Each of the patients presented with severe acquired aplastic anemia. Patients were untreated when blood was sampled. The data belong to a study of CD8+CD57+ T cells in acquired aplastic anemia. Overall study: The study obtained an average of 3.2 ug of DNA from sorted CD4+ and CD8+ cells. Study results and limitations: Almost 30 sequences, all CD8+ CDR3, were shared between patients and controls.

The clonotype was recovered from a human donor with aplastic anemia. The gene calls are TRBV15 and TRBJ1-1; D gene unclear. The specimen sequenced was sorted CD4+, CD8+, or CD8+CD57+ T cells (not recorded which) from PBMCs. The CDR3 protein is CATSRGPNTEAFF. The CDR3 DNA follows: TGTGCCACCAGCAGAGGACCGAACACTGAAGCTTTCTTT.